This T cell receptor (beta chain) is from a study of cytomegalovirus exposure and HLA in healthy donors listed by TCRdb under 2017. As for the study more broadly: An earlier analysis of approximately 640 of the donors reported 250 to 300 Gb of sequence data and 120 million or so unique TCR beta sequences from some 180 million T cells. An early release that covered roughly 600 HLA-typed donors contained 300 to 350 gigabases of sequencing data and about 93 million unique TCR sequences. Among the roughly 380 genotyped donors, around 81% belonged to the genetic ancestry cluster associated with self-reported Caucasian donors. The study was designed to test whether signatures of past pathogen exposure could be identified by cataloging public T cell receptors. The study used immunosequencing to profile the T cell repertoires of approximately 630 subjects and linked those repertoires to cytomegalovirus serostatus. Along with the roughly 700-subject first cohort, a separate validation cohort of about 110 different subjects was used. To predict cytomegalovirus infection status, the study combined high-throughput TCR immunosequencing, statistical association of individual TCRs with disease status, and machine learning. A later analysis re-examined previously published TCR beta repertoires from over 500 donors and added high-resolution HLA genotyping to investigate patterns of TCR occurrence. Rather than drawing on any new phenotypic data, the later analysis identified candidate immune exposures from TCR beta sequences and the way those sequences occurred across donors. An earlier analysis of 587 of the donors used high-throughput TCR beta sequencing to judge whether each TCR beta V gene segment behaved as functional or pseudogenic. Donor age, sex, ethnicity and CMV serostatus were compiled together with the repertoire data. A later genetic analysis took genome-wide SNP genotypes for about 65% of the 666 donors and used that subset as a discovery cohort. Every repertoire in the discovery cohort had been generated on one and the same sequencing platform. HLA typing included class I and class II loci at four-digit resolution. The number of typed donors differed by locus: about 620-640 for A, B, C, DRB1 and DQB1; some 540 for DQA1; approximately 600 for DPA1; and about 450 for DPB1. Five DR-DQ haplotypes were handled as single units for association and clustering, since linkage in the cohort was strong. Among some 400 genotyped donors of the cohort, an average of around 220,000 unique TCR beta nucleotide sequences was sequenced per donor, of which about 19% were non-productive.

In regard to this clone: What antigen it recognizes has not been identified.

What the work shows at the level of the full study, not this receptor alone: In this cohort, only TCR beta chains were sequenced, and detectable features were limited by the absence of alpha or paired-chain data. Some IMGT-functional V segments, including TRBV6-2 and TRBV6-3, could not be distinguished by the 87-base-pair reads and were therefore excluded. According to a later genetic analysis, donors in an Asian-associated ancestry cluster had fewer N-insertions in productive TCRs than the approximately 670-donor mean. An association between a missense DCLRE1C variant and V-gene and J-gene trimming of TCR beta chains was found in a later genetic analysis and replicated in an independent cohort. Because HLA typing was missing for some donors at each locus, association tests included only the typed subset. The authors suggested that the approach could potentially be generalized to other disease states and immunological phenotypes. The earlier analysis of 587 of the donors excluded around 17 rarely observed V segments, including chromosome 9 orphons, because counts were too low. The only immune exposure information available for the cohort was CMV serostatus. A further reported finding was that TCR beta sequences accurately predicted the HLA-A and HLA-B alleles for most subjects in the first cohort. Most TCR sequences were seen in very few donors, while some public TCRs were found in many individuals. The study listed 150 to 200 TCR beta chains as associated with cytomegalovirus. A later analysis found that TCR association rates varied across HLA loci, with DRB1 alleles showing the most associated TCRs and HLA-C alleles the fewest. In a later analysis, most CMV-associated TCR beta chains were found to appear HLA-restricted, with HLA associations seemingly driven largely by CMV exposure. In vitro tests confirmed that three of the cytomegalovirus-associated TCR beta chains recognize cytomegalovirus antigens. At a false discovery rate of 0.05, a later analysis linked some 17,000 TCR beta sequences to specific HLA alleles. The sequencing pipeline was judged likely to have produced a cluster of highly shared sequence variants as a technical artifact. Presence/absence analyses assumed roughly uniform sequencing depth across donors, an assumption that may not hold. Linkage disequilibrium might explain the correlated functional status among segregating V segments, but an unknown experimental factor could not be ruled out. When HLA alleles, especially DR and DQ, strongly co-occurred, TCR associations were difficult to assign to individual alleles. Several of the top co-occurrence clusters appeared to be linked to parvovirus B19, influenza, CMV and Epstein-Barr virus, according to a later analysis. In an earlier analysis of about 600 of the donors, most TCR beta V segments appeared in productive rearrangements about 87% or about 30% of the time, broadly matching IMGT annotations. Compared with equally common non-associated chains, HLA-associated TCR beta chains in a later analysis were more clonally expanded and had lower generation probabilities. The classifier was reported to diagnose cytomegalovirus status with high specificity and sensitivity in both the original cohort and the validation cohort.

The library came from the immunoSEQ multiplex PCR assay. A mixture of 60 forward primers for TCR Vbeta segments and 13 reverse primers for TCR Jbeta segments was used in the multiplex PCR. Amplification of the CDR3 region of rearranged TCR beta genes was performed with a multiplex PCR assay on genomic DNA. The amplified TCR beta libraries were sequenced on the Illumina HiSeq System as 87-base-pair reads. Per the original workflow: A later analysis tallied approximately 87 million unique TCR beta chains across the approximately 670 repertoires, and some 12 million of those chains were shared by two or more donors. A nearest-neighbor algorithm error-corrected the raw reads and collapsed the reads into unique sequences, merging closely related sequences to remove PCR and sequencing errors. V, D and J gene segments were assigned by aligning CDR3 sequences to IMGT reference sequences. For a sequence to be retained, at least a six-nucleotide match to both a V gene segment and a J gene segment was required. Rearrangements were called productive when the CDR3 lacked stop codons and stayed in frame with V and J; all others were non-productive. Following IMGT convention, CDR3 was defined as the stretch from the second conserved V-encoded cysteine up to the conserved J-encoded phenylalanine. Sequences without an unambiguous match to a single V gene segment were excluded from the earlier analysis of about 600 of the donors. An earlier analysis of several hundred of the donors called V segments functional above 56.7% productive rearrangements and segregating when the between-donor standard deviation exceeded 5%. To diagnose cytomegalovirus status from the catalog of TCR beta chain sequences, a statistical classification framework was built. V and J gene assignment, in a later analysis, came from comparing TCR nucleotide sequences with IMGT/GENE-DB human TR gene sequences. Using the TCRdist pipeline, a later analysis assigned CDR3 sequences along with most-parsimonious VDJ recombination scenarios. In a later analysis, every TCR beta chain was defined by the combination of its CDR3 amino acid sequence and its V-gene family, and reads without a unique V-gene family were dropped. As a way to deal with suspected cross-contamination and a sequencing artifact, a later analysis dropped roughly 620 nucleotide sequences that were highly shared and had low generation probability. A later analysis calculated a clonal expansion index for each public chain from normalized within-repertoire ranks of inferred template counts. Generation probabilities in a later analysis came from a VDJ recombination model fitted to out-of-frame rearrangements, and those results were checked against IGoR. In a later analysis, TCR-TCR, TCR-HLA and TCR-CMV co-occurrence was scored with hypergeometric tests, and a repertoire-size bias correction was applied to TCR pairs. In a later analysis, false discovery rates were estimated by permuting HLA or CMV assignments 20 times. In a later analysis, co-occurring TCRs were grouped with DBSCAN, and TCRdist sequence similarity was added when clustering was performed within HLA-allele-positive subsets. Repertoires with fewer than 30,000 or more than 120,000 public chains, plus five repertoires with anomalous nucleotide sharing, were excluded from co-occurrence clustering. Held by TCRdb, this immuneACCESS table contains in-frame sequences only and omits some clones. Under half of the omission traces to an unresolved V gene where checked; the cause of the rest is unknown. The V and J calls and clone size come from that table; D and trimming were worked out from the DNA. This sample's records show 55,000 to 80,000 clones. Together, the top ten hold more than 2.5% of the sample.

The cohort consisted of 666 healthy bone marrow donors. Cohort members were all nominally healthy when sampled, although unrecorded immune exposures were likely present. The donor was CMV seronegative and belonged to the group of under 400 seronegative cohort members. A peripheral blood sample was provided by each donor, and peripheral blood mononuclear cells were used for TCR beta sequencing. The Qiagen DNeasy Blood Extraction Kit was used to extract genomic DNA from the blood cell samples. V is shortened by 4 bases, J by 3 bases, and the region joining them spans 16 bases. The germline V gene gives CDR1 as SGDLS and CDR2 as YYNGEE. From its cysteine to its phenylalanine, the CDR3 spans 16 amino acids. Only the CDR3 part of the read is kept: 48 bases, read in frame from the first base.

The sequence is built from TRBV9 and TRBJ2-2; TRBD1 is perhaps the D gene, given 7 matching bases. The sample comprised PBMCs. The origin of this receptor is a man aged 40-55 years in good health and CMV-seronegative. The CDR3 region: CASSPQGGLDTGELFF. Read as DNA, the sequence is TGTGCCAGCAGCCCTCAGGGGGGCCTTGACACCGGGGAGCTGTTTTTT.